One and the same sample provided the 23 T cell receptor beta chains below, sequenced in a study of control samples from healthy donors and cancer patients (dated by TCRdb to 2018 to 2020). Library construction relied on the immunoSEQ multiplex PCR assay. Held by TCRdb, this immuneACCESS table contains in-frame sequences only and omits some clones. Under half of the omission traces to an unresolved V gene where checked; the cause of the rest is unknown. The sample includes some 20,000 clones, with 88% observed a single time. Jointly, the top ten make up around 10% of the sample. Sequenced input: PBMCs. Source of these receptors: a woman in her sixties or seventies with head and neck cancer.

The chain links TRBV6-5 to TRBJ1-2; D remains ambiguous. Germline V CDR1 and CDR2: MNHEY, SVGAGI. V lost 2 bases, J lost 10 bases, and 20 bases lay in between. The CDR3 extends over 15 amino acids. The CDR3 DNA sequence: TGTGCCAGCAGTTACATCGGATCCCCGCCCCAGGCCTACACCTTC. This codes for CASSYIGSPPQAYTF.

This clone came up once. The gene calls are TRBV18 and TRBJ1-4; D unresolved. CDR3 length: 12 amino acids. V lost 2 bases and J lost 7, with 5 bases in between. Germline CDR1 KGHSH, CDR2 LQKENI. DNA for the CDR3: TGTGCCAGCTCACCAAAGGCTGAAAAACTGTTTTTT. Translating it yields CASSPKAEKLFF.

The rearrangement links TRBV5-1 to TRBJ2-1, with 9 nucleotides matching TRBD2. The trim removed 0 bases at V and 7 bases at J, leaving 5 bases unmatched. The CDR3 extends over 15 amino acids. CDR1 is SGHRS, CDR2 YFSETQ, per germline. The CDR3 is CASSLVSSGVNEQFF. The CDR3 DNA follows: TGCGCCAGCAGCTTGGTCTCTAGCGGGGTTAATGAGCAGTTCTTC.

The rearrangement uses TRBV20-1 and TRBJ2-1; 12 nucleotides align to TRBD2. Germline trimming cut 3 bases from V and 6 bases from J; bases unmatched to any gene: 6. The CDR3 sequence is 15 residues long. Germline lookup yields CDR1 DFQATT and CDR2 SNEGSKA (reference sequence). CDR3 sequence: CSASLTSGRPNEQFF. The CDR3 nucleotides are TGCAGTGCTAGTCTCACTAGCGGGAGGCCCAATGAGCAGTTCTTC.

This clone came up a few times. The chain joins TRBV11-3 to TRBJ2-1; TRBD2 matches 14 bases. After removal of 5 bases from V and 5 bases from J, the junction contained 2 bases not matched to a gene. Germline V gene sequence: CDR1 SGHNT, CDR2 YENEEA. CDR3 length equals 15 residues. The CDR3 DNA reads TGTGCCAGCAGCCCGACTAGCGGGAGGGACAATGAGCAGTTCTTC. Amino acid sequence: CASSPTSGRDNEQFF. The whole variable domain, remainder taken from reference TRBV11-3 and TRBJ2-1, is EAGVVQSPRYKIIEKKQPVAFWCNPISGHNTLYWYLQNLGQGPELLIRYENEEAVDDSQLPKDRFSAERLKGVDSTLKIQPAELGDSAVYLCASSPTSGRDNEQFFGPGTRLTVL.

J is TRBJ2-1 and V is TRBV4-1; 8 bases map to TRBD2. The ends lost 1 base at V and 0 bases at J; junction bases unmatched: 5. Per the germline V gene, CDR1 is MGHRA and CDR2 is YSYEKL. The CDR3 length is 17 residues. The CDR3 DNA is TGCGCCAGCAGCCAAGTCGGCGGGAGGACCTCCTACAATGAGCAGTTCTTC. Translating gives CASSQVGGRTSYNEQFF.

The chain uses TRBV11-1 and TRBJ2-7; unclear D gene. Germline CDR1 is SGHAT and CDR2 is FQDESV (reference sequence). Trimming stripped 4 bases from V and 0 bases from J, with 13 bases between. This CDR3 spans 15 amino acids. The CDR3 here is CASSSPDLSSYEQYF. The CDR3 nucleotides are TGTGCCAGCAGCTCTCCAGACCTCAGCTCCTACGAGCAGTACTTC.

The chain carries TRBV5-4 and TRBJ1-4, with unresolved D. V was trimmed by 4 bases and J by 1 base, leaving 11 bases between them. Germline CDR1 reads SGHNT; CDR2 reads YYREEE (reference sequence). CDR3 length: 15 amino acids. The CDR3 loop is CASSLLPGTNEKLFF. In nucleotides, the CDR3 is TGTGCCAGCAGCCTTCTTCCTGGAACTAATGAAAAACTGTTTTTT.

Of note for this clone: Other DNA sequences of this sample code for an identical CDR3. The V gene is TRBV3-1 (or the pseudogene TRBV3-2), the J gene TRBJ1-1, with D possibly being TRBD1 (6 bases). Germline V CDR1 and CDR2: LGHDT, YNNKEL (reference sequence). This CDR3 contains 14 residues. V was clipped by 3 bases and J by 2 bases, with 10 bases between them. The CDR3 DNA reads TGTGCCAGCAGCCAGGGAGGGGGTAACACTGAAGCTTTCTTT. Protein product: CASSQGGGNTEAFF.

In this sample, this clone turned up a few times. The chain uses TRBV6-5 and TRBJ1-1; D is unresolved. The CDR3 contains 12 residues. From germline, CDR1 is MNHEY and CDR2 SVGAGI. V was cut by 8 bases and J by 1 base, with 8 bases left in between. The CDR3 DNA follows: TGTGCCAGCCCTAACGGGAACACTGAAGCTTTCTTT. This encodes CASPNGNTEAFF.

This clone occurred once. This chain uses TRBV5-1 with TRBJ1-4, with D possibly being TRBD1 (5 bases). The CDR3 contains 15 residues. V lost 3 bases, J lost 8 bases, and 17 bases lay in between. Germline values: CDR1 SGHRS, CDR2 YFSETQ. CDR3 sequence (DNA): TGCGCCAGCAGCTCCGGGATTGTGGAGGGGGAAAAACTGTTTTTT. Amino acid sequence: CASSSGIVEGEKLFF.

The chain employs TRBV14 and TRBJ2-7; 14 nucleotides line up with TRBD2. CDR1 and CDR2 from the germline V gene are SGHDN and FVKESK. The CDR3 totals 15 residues. Trimming took 3 bases from V and 6 from J; bases not matched to a gene: 4. CDR3 bases: TGTGCCAGCAGCCACAGACTAGCGGGAGGGGGCGAGCAGTACTTC. Translating gives CASSHRLAGGGEQYF.

This clone was detected a few times. The chain carries TRBV12-5 and TRBJ1-1; possibly TRBD1 for D (5 bases). Trimming took 1 base from V and 0 from J, leaving 15 bases between them. The germline V gene has CDR1 LGHNT and CDR2 FRNRAP. This CDR3 is built from 17 residues. CDR3 residues: CASGLANADSLNTEAFF. The CDR3, as DNA: TGTGCTAGTGGTTTGGCTAACGCTGACAGTCTGAACACTGAAGCTTTCTTT.

The chain recombines TRBV14 with TRBJ1-1; 7 positions agree with TRBD1. Germline V gene sequence: CDR1 SGHDN, CDR2 FVKESK. V lost 0 bases and J lost 3; bases outside the gene matches: 7. The CDR3 has 16 residues. This CDR3 is CASSQDRGRIDTEAFF. CDR3 bases: TGTGCCAGCAGCCAAGATAGGGGGCGGATTGACACTGAAGCTTTCTTT.

The chain links TRBV5-6 to TRBJ1-5; TRBD1 might be the D (5 bases). The V and J ends lost 1 base and 7 bases respectively, with 9 bases between them. The CDR3 has 13 residues. Germline V gives CDR1 SGHDT, CDR2 YYEEEE. CDR3 residues: CASSLYGDQPQHF. The CDR3 nucleotides are TGTGCCAGCAGCTTGTACGGGGACCAGCCCCAGCATTTT.

The chain recombines TRBV19 with TRBJ2-1; a weak D match, TRBD1 (5 bases). CDR1 is LNHDA, CDR2 SQIVND, per germline (reference sequence). Trimming removed 7 bases at V and 4 bases at J, with 11 bases between. The CDR3 has 13 amino acids. The CDR3 region is CASNGHGYNEQFF. The CDR3 DNA sequence: TGTGCCAGTAACGGACACGGATACAATGAGCAGTTCTTC.

The J gene is TRBJ1-1, the V gene TRBV2, with D perhaps TRBD1 (5 bases). Trimming stripped 6 bases from V and 4 bases from J, with 15 bases between. The CDR3 extends over 14 amino acids. Germline CDR1 SNHLY, CDR2 FYNNEI. In DNA form, the CDR3 reads TGTGCCAGCAGGGGTTGGCAGGGAGGCACTGAAGCTTTCTTT. Protein sequence: CASRGWQGGTEAFF.

The J gene is TRBJ2-7, the V gene TRBV19; 11 bases match TRBD1. The CDR3 runs to 14 residues. The germline CDR1 and CDR2 sequences are LNHDA and SQIVND (reference sequence). With 4 bases clipped from V and 1 base from J, the junction kept 0 bases outside the gene matches. Here the CDR3 DNA reads TGTGCCAGTAGTAGGGACAGGGGGTCCTACGAGCAGTACTTC. Translation gives CASSRDRGSYEQYF.

The chain joins TRBV27 to TRBJ1-4; 7 bases are shared with TRBD1. The CDR3 covers 13 residues. Germline V CDR1 and CDR2: MNHEY, SMNVEV (reference sequence). Trimming at V came to 2 bases and at J to 11 bases, leaving 5 bases not matched to a gene. The CDR3 DNA sequence: TGTGCCAGCAGTTTACGACAGGGAGGGAAACTGTTTTTT. Residues: CASSLRQGGKLFF.

CDR3 residues: CASSQGNSGSAGQYF. The CDR3, as DNA: TGCGCCAGCAGCCAAGGGAATAGCGGGAGCGCCGGCCAGTACTTC. The chain employs TRBV4-1 and TRBJ2-5; 9 bases fit TRBD2. CDR1 is MGHRA and CDR2 is YSYEKL in the germline V gene. The trim removed 1 base at V and 10 bases at J, leaving 10 bases unmatched. The CDR3 sequence is 15 residues long.

The V gene is TRBV5-1, the J gene TRBJ2-6, with D maybe TRBD1 (5 bases). In germline, CDR1 is SGHRS, CDR2 YFSETQ. The CDR3 totals 20 residues. Trimming cost V 2 bases and J 4 bases, with 25 bases left between them. The CDR3 DNA is TGCGCCAGCAGCTTAAGGGCTGTGGTACAGGAAATTTGGGGGGCCAACGTCCTGACTTTC. Translated, it gives CASSLRAVVQEIWGANVLTF. Variable domain in full (rest from reference TRBV5-1 and TRBJ2-6): KAGVTQTPRYLIKTRGQQVTLSCSPISGHRSVSWYQQTPGQGLQFLFEYFSETQRNKGNFPGRFSGRQFSNSRSEMNVSTLELGDSALYLCASSLRAVVQEIWGANVLTFGAGSRLTVL.

This chain uses TRBV19 with TRBJ1-1; D ambiguous. Germline CDR1 is LNHDA and CDR2 is SQIVND (reference sequence). The germline V and J ends were trimmed by 5 bases and 2 bases, with 12 bases remaining between them. The CDR3 is 14 residues long. The CDR3 coding sequence is TGTGCCAGTAGTGCGTCCCTCAGTAACACTGAAGCTTTCTTT. Protein: CASSASLSNTEAFF.

The chain links TRBV5-1 to TRBJ2-5; 11 nucleotides match TRBD2. CDR1 and CDR2 (germline): SGHRS, YFSETQ. V lost 4 bases, J lost 5 bases, and 4 bases stayed unmatched. The CDR3 is 14 amino acids. Here the CDR3 DNA reads TGCGCCAGCAGCGTAGCGGGAGGGCGCGAGACCCAGTACTTC. Protein product: CASSVAGGRETQYF.